Listed below are T cell receptor beta chains from one sample, sequenced in a study of cytomegalovirus exposure and HLA in healthy donors. Data came from immunoSEQ multiplex PCR; TCRdb stores just in-frame clones and leaves some out. The repertoire holds about 160,000 clones, 71% seen once, with 2.8% in the top ten. Sequencing was done on a sample of PBMCs. The receptor set was obtained from a woman in her 30s in good health and CMV-seronegative. CDR3s include the opening cysteine and the closing phenylalanine or tryptophan. The D gene is left open where the match is weak. Clone size appears in some rows only: once, few, many, or a class for an expanded clone.

j_call clone_size d_call v_call cdr3_aa cdr3_nt
TRBJ1-2 NA NA TRBV15 CATSTPDRAFYGYTF TGTGCCACCAGCACGCCCGACAGAGCGTTCTATGGCTACACCTTC
TRBJ1-5 NA NA TRBV6-4 CASSDEVNQPQHF TGTGCCAGCAGTGACGAGGTCAATCAGCCCCAGCATTTT
TRBJ2-3 NA NA TRBV2 CASSDGGGRDTQYF TGTGCCAGCAGTGACGGCGGAGGCAGAGATACGCAGTATTTT
TRBJ2-3 NA TRBD1 TRBV10-1 CASRDRGRNTQYF TGCGCCAGCAGGGACAGGGGTAGAAATACGCAGTATTTT
TRBJ2-3 few TRBD2 TRBV28 CASSLFGGAGSTQYF TGTGCCAGCAGTTTGTTCGGGGGGGCGGGTAGTACGCAGTATTTT
TRBJ1-6 NA NA TRBV19 CASSMRSNSPLHF TGTGCCAGTAGTATGAGGAGTAATTCACCCCTCCACTTT
TRBJ1-2 once NA TRBV7-2 CASSPQSGYGYTF TGTGCCAGCAGCCCACAGAGCGGCTATGGCTACACCTTC
TRBJ2-7 once TRBD1 TRBV6-5 CASRPRDRSTYEQYF TGTGCCAGCAGACCCCGGGACAGGAGCACCTACGAGCAGTACTTC
TRBJ2-1 NA NA TRBV9 CASSVDSARPEQFF TGTGCCAGCAGCGTAGATTCGGCCAGGCCTGAGCAGTTCTTC
TRBJ2-7 few TRBD2 TRBV19 CASSIGAGSSYEQYF TGTGCCAGTAGTATAGGAGCGGGGTCCTCCTACGAGCAGTACTTC
TRBJ1-2 NA TRBD1 TRBV28 CASRFRDSYGYTF TGTGCCAGCAGATTCCGGGACAGCTATGGCTACACCTTC
TRBJ1-5 NA NA TRBV7-6 CASSQALDQPQHF TGTGCCAGCAGCCAGGCTCTTGATCAGCCCCAGCATTTT
TRBJ2-2 NA TRBD2 TRBV7-9 CASSPRTSLNTGELFF TGTGCCAGCAGCCCCCGGACTAGCTTGAACACCGGGGAGCTGTTTTTT
TRBJ1-6 NA NA TRBV5-1 CASSFGGDNSPLHF TGCGCCAGCAGCTTTGGAGGGGATAATTCACCCCTCCACTTT